This T cell receptor (beta chain) was recovered during a study of T-cell memory formation after mild COVID-19. Study-wide background: There were largely donor-specific TCR clusters. Findings and limits, study-wide: The study found contracting CD4+ clones mainly in CM and EM and contracting CD8+ clones in EMRA.

CDR3 length: 14 amino acids. With 3 bases removed from V and 2 bases from J, the gap between germline ends came to 11 bases. MiXCR, run by TCRdb on the 5' RACE reads, gives a single entry per CDR3 protein. The table lists 400,000 or so distinct CDR3 sequences, approximately 21% of them singletons. This clonotype was found a few times. What it binds is not known. Specimen: PBMCs or a T cell subset sorted from them (not recorded which). The chain joins TRBV12-3 or TRBV12-4 to TRBJ2-7, with D possibly matching TRBD2 (6 bases). The receptor was derived from an adult woman who had mild COVID-19 (a few samples of this study predate the infection). Cell type and time point are not known. The CDR3 spells CASSFMGGPYEQYF. The CDR3 nucleotides are TGTGCCAGCAGTTTTATGGGAGGACCCTACGAGCAGTACTTC.